These 28 T cell receptor beta chains share one sample of origin, sequenced in a study of graft-versus-host responses after intestinal transplantation. Data came from immunoSEQ multiplex PCR; TCRdb stores just in-frame clones and leaves some out. The sample includes fewer than 30,000 clones, around 94% seen only once; the top ten take roughly 0.72%. The sample was PBMCs, taken just over 65 days after intestinal transplant. The origin of the receptors is a human patient who received an intestinal transplant, so some T cells may come from the graft donor.

The chain couples TRBV19 to TRBJ1-2, with a weak D call TRBD1 (6 bases). Between the trimmed V and J ends, which lost 5 bases and 3 bases, there was a span of 10 bases. This CDR3 region has 13 residues. Germline CDR1 reads LNHDA; CDR2 reads SQIVND (reference sequence). The CDR3 coding sequence is TGTGCCAGTAGTCCAACAGGGTACTATGGCTACACCTTC. Amino acids: CASSPTGYYGYTF.

This clone has more than one count but fewer than ten. V gene TRBV5-6 combines with J gene TRBJ2-2, with D unclear. The CDR3 has 13 residues. In germline, CDR1 is SGHDT, CDR2 YYEEEE. The germline V and J ends were trimmed by 0 bases and 8 bases, with 8 bases remaining between them. The CDR3 DNA reads as TGTGCCAGCAGCTTGGTGGGTCGTGGGGAGCTGTTTTTT. As protein: CASSLVGRGELFF. The entire variable domain, with the rest obtained from reference TRBV5-6 and TRBJ2-2, is as follows: DAGVTQSPTHLIKTRGQQVTLRCSPKSGHDTVSWYQQALGQGPQFIFQYYEEEERQRGNFPDRFSGHQFPNYSSELNVNALLLGDSALYLCASSLVGRGELFFGEGSRLTVL.

This chain connects TRBV18 to TRBJ2-7, with D unclear. Trimming pared 3 bases from V and 5 bases from J, leaving 5 bases between. From germline, CDR1 is KGHSH and CDR2 LQKENI. CDR3 size: 11 residues. CDR3: CASSPMNEQYF. The DNA of the CDR3 is TGTGCCAGCTCACCTATGAACGAGCAGTACTTC. Combining the CDR3 with reference TRBV18 and TRBJ2-7 gives the whole variable domain NAGVMQNPRHLVRRRGQEARLRCSPMKGHSHVYWYRQLPEEGLKFMVYLQKENIIDESGMPKERFSAEFPKEGPSILRIQQVVRGDSAAYFCASSPMNEQYFGPGTRLTVT.

The chain recombines TRBV10-3 with TRBJ2-1; TRBD2 matches 7 bases. The CDR3 covers 15 residues. Germline V lookup: CDR1 ENHRY, CDR2 SYGVKD. Germline trimming cut 4 bases from V and 7 bases from J; bases unmatched to any gene: 10. The CDR3 nucleotides are TGTGCCATCAGTGGGTCAGGACTAGTTAGGAATGAGCAGTTCTTC. Its translation: CAISGSGLVRNEQFF.

Only a few counts were recorded for this clone. The chain has TRBV6-5 and TRBJ1-3; D remains ambiguous. The ends were cut back, 1 base at V and 0 bases at J, with 10 bases in the middle. CDR1 is MNHEY, CDR2 SVGAGI, per germline. The CDR3 has 16 residues. CDR3 sequence: CASSYYSYSSGNTIYF. The CDR3 region has the DNA TGTGCCAGCAGTTACTATTCCTACAGCTCTGGAAACACCATATATTTT.

This clone was picked up one time. The rearrangement links TRBV6-5 to TRBJ1-5, with 7 bases matching TRBD1. CDR3 length: 15 residues. Germline values: CDR1 MNHEY, CDR2 SVGAGI. Trimming at V came to 7 bases and at J to 9 bases, leaving 15 bases not matched to a gene. DNA for the CDR3: TGTGCCAGCAAATACCGGACAGGCCCACGTGGGCCCCAGCATTTT. It translates to CASKYRTGPRGPQHF.

The chain carries TRBV14 and TRBJ1-6; the D is unclear. V was cut by 5 bases and J by 8 bases, with 10 bases left in between. The CDR3 has 13 amino acids. Germline CDR1 is SGHDN and CDR2 is FVKESK. CDR3 in amino acids: CASSYTGHSPLHF. CDR3 nucleotides: TGTGCCAGCAGCTATACCGGACATTCACCCCTCCACTTT.

The rearrangement uses TRBV19 and TRBJ1-6; D unclear. V was trimmed by 3 bases and J by 7 bases, leaving 10 bases between them. The germline V gene encodes CDR1 LNHDA and CDR2 SQIVND (reference sequence). CDR3 length: 14 residues. CDR3 in amino acids: CASSIWDGNSPLHF. The CDR3 DNA reads TGTGCCAGTAGTATTTGGGATGGGAATTCACCCCTCCACTTT. The variable domain in full, with the rest retrieved from reference TRBV19 and TRBJ1-6, is DGGITQSPKYLFRKEGQNVTLSCEQNLNHDAMYWYRQDPGQGLRLIYYSQIVNDFQKGDIAEGYSVSREKKESFPLTVTSAQKNPTAFYLCASSIWDGNSPLHFGNGTRLTVT.

The chain carries TRBV27 and TRBJ2-7, with a tentative D call TRBD1 (5 bases). The CDR3 is made up of 14 amino acids. The ends were cut back, 5 bases at V and 2 bases at J, with 13 bases in the middle. From germline, CDR1 is MNHEY and CDR2 SMNVEV (reference sequence). The CDR3 spells CASSPFRVAYEQYF. The DNA of the CDR3 is TGTGCCAGCAGTCCTTTCAGGGTGGCCTACGAGCAGTACTTC.

V and J are TRBV7-2 and TRBJ2-7, with D maybe TRBD1 (6 bases). The CDR3 loop spans 12 amino acids. Trimming removed 4 bases from V and 7 bases from J, with 11 bases in between. CDR1 SGHTA and CDR2 FQGNSA come from the germline V gene. CDR3 in DNA: TGTGCCAGCAGCTCGCAGGGGATAGAGCAGTACTTC. It encodes CASSSQGIEQYF.

The J gene is TRBJ1-6, the V gene TRBV4-2; tentative D call: TRBD1 (6 bases). V lost 1 base, J lost 0 bases, and 13 bases lay in between. CDR1 is LGHNA, CDR2 YNFKEQ, per germline. The CDR3 is 18 amino acids. In DNA, the CDR3 is TGTGCCAGCAGCCAAGCGGTCACAGGGAGCTCCTATAATTCACCCCTCCACTTT. Translation gives CASSQAVTGSSYNSPLHF.

The chain recombines TRBV6-1 with TRBJ2-3; TRBD2 aligns across 8 bases. CDR1 and CDR2 (germline): MNHNS, SASEGT. Losses at the gene ends were 4 bases for V and 3 bases for J; bases not matched to a gene: 12. The CDR3 loop spans 17 amino acids. CDR3 sequence: CASSVWTGGPLTDTQYF. The CDR3 DNA reads as TGTGCCAGCAGTGTCTGGACGGGGGGGCCGTTGACAGATACGCAGTATTTT.

The rearrangement joins TRBV11-3 to TRBJ2-5; D is perhaps TRBD1 (6 bases). Germline lookup yields CDR1 SGHNT and CDR2 YENEEA. This CDR3 comprises 14 residues. The V end lost 4 bases, the J end lost 5 bases, and 14 bases lay between the germline ends. CDR3 nucleotides: TGTGCCAGCAGCTCCAGGGGAGCCGGCGAGACCCAGTACTTC. Its protein product is CASSSRGAGETQYF.

This clone is a singleton in its sample. The chain combines TRBV29-1 with TRBJ2-3, with D uncertain. Germline CDR1 reads SQVTM; CDR2 reads ANQGSEA. With 3 bases removed from V and 2 bases from J, the gap between germline ends came to 12 bases. The CDR3 is 14 residues long. Here the CDR3 reads CSVDLIGPTDTQYF. The CDR3, as DNA: TGCAGCGTTGATCTTATTGGTCCCACAGATACGCAGTATTTT.

The CDR3 DNA is TGCGCCAGCAGCCAAGAAACGCAGGGGAGGGGCTACACCTTC. The encoded protein is CASSQETQGRGYTF. The V gene is TRBV4-1, the J gene TRBJ1-2; perhaps TRBD1 as D (6 bases). In germline, CDR1 is MGHRA, CDR2 YSYEKL. V was shortened by 0 bases and J by 8 bases, with 13 bases between the two germline ends. This CDR3 comprises 14 residues.

The chain joins TRBV19 to TRBJ2-1; TRBD2 aligns across 8 bases. Losses at the gene ends were 7 bases for V and 8 bases for J; bases not matched to a gene: 13. Germline CDR1 is LNHDA and CDR2 is SQIVND (reference sequence). This CDR3 has 15 residues. CDR3 amino acids: CASTAGGNAFDEQFF. The CDR3 coding sequence is TGTGCCAGTACCGCGGGGGGTAACGCATTTGATGAGCAGTTCTTC.

The rearrangement joins TRBV7-2 to TRBJ1-4, with D uncertain. The CDR3 has 13 amino acids. Germline V gene data show CDR1 as SGHTA and CDR2 as FQGNSA. V dropped 5 bases and J dropped 7 bases, with 11 bases sitting between them. The CDR3 region is CASSPEVTEKLFF. The CDR3 nucleotides read TGTGCCAGCAGCCCCGAGGTCACTGAAAAACTGTTTTTT.

J is TRBJ2-7 and V is TRBV19, with 16 bases lining up with TRBD2. CDR1 is LNHDA and CDR2 is SQIVND in the germline V gene (reference sequence). The CDR3 runs to 15 residues. Trimming removed 4 bases from V and 6 bases from J; junction bases left unmatched: 3. In DNA form, the CDR3 reads TGTGCCAGTAGTACGGGACTAGCGGGAGGGCGCGAGCAGTACTTC. It is translated as CASSTGLAGGREQYF.

This clone was counted a single time. The rearrangement joins TRBV7-2 to TRBJ2-2; 7 nucleotides line up with TRBD2. The CDR3 has 17 residues. Per the germline V gene, CDR1 is SGHTA and CDR2 is FQGNSA. After removal of 1 base from V and 0 bases from J, the junction contained 5 bases not matched to a gene. In DNA form, the CDR3 reads TGTGCCAGCAGCTTAGATGTGGGACTATCGAACACCGGGGAGCTGTTTTTT. Translated, it gives CASSLDVGLSNTGELFF. Combining the CDR3 with reference TRBV7-2 and TRBJ2-2 gives the whole variable domain GAGVSQSPSNKVTEKGKDVELRCDPISGHTALYWYRQSLGQGLEFLIYFQGNSAPDKSGLPSDRFSAERTGGSVSTLTIQRTQQEDSAVYLCASSLDVGLSNTGELFFGEGSRLTVL.

This sequence joins TRBV7-9 and TRBJ1-1, with D possibly matching TRBD1 (6 bases). Germline V CDR1 and CDR2: SEHNR, FQNEAQ (reference sequence). V lost 5 bases and J 7 bases, leaving 14 bases between the germline ends. This CDR3 region has 13 residues. CDR3: CASSPGTLDEAFF. The DNA of the CDR3 is TGTGCCAGCAGCCCTGGGACACTCGATGAAGCTTTCTTT.

This chain joins TRBV6-1 and TRBJ1-1; 7 bases line up with TRBD1. The CDR3 extends over 15 amino acids. V was clipped by 5 bases and J by 1 base; unmatched bases: 7. The V gene's germline CDR1 is MNHNS and CDR2 SASEGT. In DNA form, the CDR3 reads TGTGCCAGCAGTCCCCGGACAGGAACGAACACTGAAGCTTTCTTT. It encodes CASSPRTGTNTEAFF.

The rearrangement uses TRBV2 and TRBJ1-2; 7 bases map to TRBD1. V was clipped by 8 bases and J by 1 base; unmatched bases: 16. CDR1 and CDR2 from the germline V gene are SNHLY and FYNNEI. The CDR3 loop spans 17 amino acids. CDR3 DNA: TGTGCCAGCGGTAAAAGGACAGGCGAAACTTATAACTATGGCTACACCTTC. It specifies CASGKRTGETYNYGYTF. The variable domain in full, completed from reference TRBV2 and TRBJ1-2, reads EPEVTQTPSHQVTQMGQEVILRCVPISNHLYFYWYRQILGQKVEFLVSFYNNEISEKSEIFDDQFSVERPDGSNFTLKIRSTKLEDSAMYFCASGKRTGETYNYGYTFGSGTRLTVV.

For this clone: A junction end diverges from the germline sequence, so it may reflect a read error. This chain links TRBV6-6 with TRBJ1-2; the D is unclear. Germline CDR1 and CDR2: MNHNY and SVGAGI (reference sequence). The CDR3 runs to 14 residues. The CDR3 coding sequence is TGTACCAGCAGCCTACGTGGATTTAACTATGGCTACACCTTC. This codes for CTSSLRGFNYGYTF.

The chain recombines TRBV19 with TRBJ2-1, with D perhaps matching TRBD2 (6 bases). Trimming left V 0 bases short and J 5 bases short, with 8 bases between. This CDR3 is 14 amino acids long. Looked up from germline, CDR1 is LNHDA and CDR2 is SQIVND (reference sequence). In nucleotides, the CDR3 is TGTGCCAGTAGTATAGACGGGGGTGACAATGAGCAGTTCTTC. Protein sequence: CASSIDGGDNEQFF.

Comment on this clone: Germline is not matched at one junction end, which may reflect a read error. V gene TRBV10-3 combines with J gene TRBJ2-3; D gene uncertain. Germline loops: CDR1 ENHRY, CDR2 SYGVKD. The CDR3 consists of 11 residues. DNA of the CDR3: TGTGCCATCAGGGAGTTTCATTCTTGGTATTTT. Protein sequence: CAIREFHSWYF.

Here the CDR3 DNA reads TGTGCCAGTAGTACTCAATACGAGCAGTACTTC. Amino acid sequence: CASSTQYEQYF. This chain connects TRBV19 to TRBJ2-7, with D unresolved. The CDR3 is 11 amino acids. Trimming removed 4 bases from V and 4 bases from J, with 5 bases in between. The germline V gene has CDR1 LNHDA and CDR2 SQIVND (reference sequence).

J is TRBJ1-6 and V is TRBV6-4, with 8 bases lining up with TRBD1. Germline CDR1 MRHNA, CDR2 SNTAGT. With 0 bases clipped from V and 7 bases from J, the junction kept 5 bases outside the gene matches. This CDR3 has 16 residues. In DNA, the CDR3 is TGTGCCAGCAGTGACTCGTCCGGGACAGGCAATTCACCCCTCCACTTT. It translates to CASSDSSGTGNSPLHF.

This clone was counted once. This chain connects TRBV29-1 to TRBJ2-2; 7 nucleotides agree with TRBD2. Germline CDR1 and CDR2: SQVTM and ANQGSEA. This CDR3 comprises 16 residues. After removal of 4 bases from V and 1 base from J, the junction contained 9 bases not matched to a gene. DNA for the CDR3: TGCAGCGTTGGGGAGGGCGACTTTGTGAACACCGGGGAGCTGTTTTTT. It is translated as CSVGEGDFVNTGELFF.